This T cell receptor (beta chain) was captured in a study of T-cell reconstitution after alpha-beta-depleted transplantation in children. The CDR3 covers 16 residues. Trimming at V came to 6 bases and at J to 5 bases, leaving 10 bases not matched to a gene. A single count supports this clonotype. For TCRbeta, the library was prepared with unique molecular identifiers. TCRdb re-analysed the PCR reads in MiXCR, keeping a single row per CDR3 protein. The sample contains about a million distinct CDR3 sequences, about 29% of which appear only once. Sequencing was performed on PBMCs, mostly from graft donor cells, taken 360 days after TCRalphabeta/CD19-depleted stem cell transplant. The receptor was isolated from a boy under two years old who had a stem cell transplant for SCID, so the T cells may come from the graft donor. The chain joins TRBV12-3 or TRBV12-4 to TRBJ2-3, with 11 bases lining up with TRBD2. This CDR3 reads CASRDIAGGPGDTQYF. CDR3 nucleotide sequence: TGTGCCAGCAGGGATATAGCGGGGGGGCCCGGAGATACGCAGTATTTT.